This TCR beta chain was identified in a study of brain T cells in children with intractable seizures. Profiling relied on immunoSEQ multiplex PCR, and the TCRdb table lists in-frame clones only, not all of them. The table records roughly 80,000 clones, approximately 94% of them present only once. Sequencing was limited to surgery cases with top T cell transcript signatures in brain tissue. The clonotype comes from a boy less than two years old with tuberous sclerosis and intractable seizures. The sequences come from peripheral blood, collected at surgery.

In nucleotides, the CDR3 is TGTGCCAGCAGTGAGGGACGGTTGAACACTGAAGCTTTCTTT. Encoded protein: CASSEGRLNTEAFF. J is TRBJ1-1 and V is TRBV9; maybe TRBD1 (5 bases). V lost 5 bases, J lost 0 bases, and 11 bases lay in between. The CDR3 is made up of 14 amino acids. Germline loops: CDR1 SGDLS, CDR2 YYNGEE.